Given below is one TCR beta chain in context. Antigen: not known. These data belong to a study of human T cells and chemical hapten exposure. Study as a whole: The patient population, which was mostly female, had alopecia areata, totalis or universalis.

Study findings and constraints: Counts of TCRs expanded at PT1 correlated positively with patch test score. Against controls, expanded TCRs gave rise to significantly more large CDR3 similarity clusters.

TCRdb analysed the RACE reads with MiXCR anew, one entry per CDR3 protein. The sample lists 350,000 to 450,000 distinct CDR3 sequences, 5.1% occurring once. Indicated time point: pre-sensitization, week 0. Noted treatment: therapeutic diphenylcyclopropenone sensitization with weekly scalp DPC. The CDR3 spans 16 residues. V was pared by 4 bases and J by 3 bases, with 6 bases of the junction left unmatched. This chain links TRBV12-3 or TRBV12-4 with TRBJ1-4, with 9 bases that match TRBD1. The source was whole blood, collected in connection with sensitization to the hapten diphenylcyclopropenone (DPC). The sequence was obtained from a woman aged 50 to 60 with alopecia areata. Some clones in this sample may be carry-over from other donors' samples. The CDR3 is CASSSNRGQANEKLFF. CDR3 DNA sequence: TGTGCCAGCAGTTCCAACAGGGGGCAGGCTAATGAAAAACTGTTTTTT.